These 9 T cell receptor beta chains originate from one sample sequenced in a study of control samples from healthy donors and cancer patients. Assay: immunoSEQ multiplex PCR; the TCRdb copy retains only in-frame clones and omits some. The data contain around 150,000 clones, approximately 96% of them singletons. The specimen sequenced was blood. The receptors here all came from a woman aged 40 to 55 in good health.

The rearrangement joins TRBV30 to TRBJ1-6, with D possibly being TRBD1 (5 bases). From germline, CDR1 is GTSNPN and CDR2 SVGIG (reference sequence). V dropped 4 bases and J dropped 12 bases, with 13 bases sitting between them. The CDR3 length is 12 residues. CDR3 bases: TGTGCCTGGACAGGGACGACGGGACCCCTCCACTTT. It translates to CAWTGTTGPLHF. Drawing the rest from reference TRBV30 and TRBJ1-6, the complete variable domain is SQTIHQWPATLVQPVGSPLSLECTVEGTSNPNLYWYRQAAGRGLQLLFYSVGIGQISSEVPQNLSASRPQDRQFILSSKKLLLSDSGFYLCAWTGTTGPLHFGNGTRLTVT.

The J gene is TRBJ1-2, the V gene TRBV11-2, with 8 bases matching TRBD1. V lost 0 bases and J lost 7; bases outside the gene matches: 7. This CDR3 has 15 amino acids. Germline V lookup: CDR1 SGHAT, CDR2 FQNNGV. CDR3 nucleotides: TGTGCCAGCAGCTTAGACGCGCAGGGGGCTGTTGGCTACACCTTC. Translation: CASSLDAQGAVGYTF. The whole variable domain, filled in from reference TRBV11-2 and TRBJ1-2, reads EAGVAQSPRYKIIEKRQSVAFWCNPISGHATLYWYQQILGQGPKLLIQFQNNGVVDDSQLPKDRFSAERLKGVDSTLKIQPAKLEDSAVYLCASSLDAQGAVGYTFGSGTRLTVV.

The J gene is TRBJ2-3, the V gene TRBV11-3; TRBD1 might be the D (5 bases). The CDR3 is 15 residues long. Germline assignment: CDR1 SGHNT and CDR2 YENEEA. Trimming pared 2 bases from V and 4 bases from J, leaving 13 bases between. CDR3 sequence reads: CASSLTRAGPDTQYF. The CDR3 region has the DNA TGTGCCAGCAGCTTAACAAGGGCAGGGCCAGATACGCAGTATTTT.

The rearrangement uses TRBV18 and TRBJ1-2, with D maybe TRBD1 (5 bases). The CDR3 extends over 15 amino acids. Germline values: CDR1 KGHSH, CDR2 LQKENI. V shed 6 bases and J shed 8 bases, with 22 bases lying between them. The CDR3 reads CASSREGTPVVGYTF. The CDR3 DNA sequence: TGTGCCAGCTCCCGTGAGGGGACCCCCGTGGTAGGCTACACCTTC.

V gene TRBV6-5 combines with J gene TRBJ1-1, with unresolved D. V dropped 6 bases and J dropped 0 bases, with 14 bases sitting between them. The CDR3 is made up of 15 amino acids. CDR1 and CDR2 from the germline V gene are MNHEY and SVGAGI. DNA for the CDR3: TGTGCCAGCAGCCTACGGGTAGGCATGAACACTGAAGCTTTCTTT. Translation: CASSLRVGMNTEAFF.

The chain is built from TRBV4-1 and TRBJ2-3; D possibly corresponds to TRBD2 (5 bases). The CDR3 runs 13 residues. Trimming shortened V by 0 bases and J by 9 bases, and 10 bases separated the two germline ends. In germline, CDR1 is MGHRA, CDR2 YSYEKL. Written as DNA, the CDR3 is TGCGCCAGCAGCCAAGAACTTGGGAGAACGCAGTATTTT. This sequence encodes CASSQELGRTQYF.

CDR3 DNA sequence: TGTGCCAGCACTATAGACAGGGGCTTAAGTGGCTACACCTTC. Translation: CASTIDRGLSGYTF. The chain uses TRBV6-5 and TRBJ1-2; the match to TRBD1 covers 8 bases. Germline V gives CDR1 MNHEY, CDR2 SVGAGI. Losses at the gene ends were 7 bases for V and 7 bases for J; bases not matched to a gene: 11. This CDR3 has 14 residues.

The chain is built from TRBV9 and TRBJ1-2, with D possibly TRBD1 on 6 matching bases. This CDR3 is built from 12 residues. The ends were cut back, 6 bases at V and 3 bases at J, with 9 bases in the middle. Per the germline V gene, CDR1 is SGDLS and CDR2 is YYNGEE. The CDR3 nucleotides read TGTGCCAGCACTAACAGGGACTATGGCTACACCTTC. Amino acid sequence: CASTNRDYGYTF.

The chain uses TRBV20-1 and TRBJ1-5; no clear D gene. The CDR3 length is 13 residues. The germline CDR1 and CDR2 sequences are DFQATT and SNEGSKA (reference sequence). V lost 3 bases to trimming and J lost 5 bases, with 11 bases between them. The CDR3 bases are TGCAGTGCTAGTAGCGGAGGCGATCAGCCCCAGCATTTT. Its protein product is CSASSGGDQPQHF.